These T cell receptor beta chains were read from a single sample in a study of Ad26.COV2.S vaccination and SARS-CoV-2 variants. Assay used: immunoSEQ multiplex PCR; TCRdb lists only in-frame clones, some missing. Among approximately 500,000 clones listed, approximately 88% were seen once. The sequenced sample was peripheral blood, obtained in a trial of Ad26.COV2.S vaccine versus placebo. Receptors were obtained from a person aged 18 to 59 who received the Ad26.COV2.S COVID-19 vaccine or a placebo. Both conserved end residues are part of each CDR3. The order of the fields is J gene, V gene, D gene, clone size, CDR3 DNA, CDR3 protein. A D gene is named only where the DNA matches it firmly. Some rows mark clone size as missing; the rest say once, few, many or name a class of expanded clone.

>TRBJ2-7|TRBV7-9|TRBD2|.
TGTGCCAGCAGCTGGGACTATCTAGAGCAGTACTTC
CASSWDYLEQYF
>TRBJ1-2|TRBV27|.|.
TGTGCCAGCTCCCGACGGGACAAAGCTAACTATGGCTACACCTTC
CASSRRDKANYGYTF
>TRBJ2-1|TRBV19|TRBD2|.
TGTGCCAGTAGTTGGACTAGCGGGAGGGCCCCGGACAATGAGCAGTTCTTC
CASSWTSGRAPDNEQFF
>TRBJ2-7|TRBV2|TRBD1|.
TGTGCCAGCAGTTGGGGACAGGTTTCCTACGAGCAGTACTTC
CASSWGQVSYEQYF
>TRBJ2-7|TRBV11-2|TRBD2|few
TGTGCCAGCAGCCCGAGTAGCGGGAGGAACCACGAGCAGTACTTC
CASSPSSGRNHEQYF
>TRBJ2-4|TRBV15|TRBD1|.
TGTGCCACCAGCAGAGGGGGGACAGAAAACATTCAGTACTTC
CATSRGGTENIQYF
>TRBJ1-5|TRBV19|.|.
TGTGCCAGTAGTATGGGCAGGGCAGGGAATCAGCCCCAGCATTTT
CASSMGRAGNQPQHF
>TRBJ1-2|TRBV7-2|.|.
TGTGCCAGCAGCTCCGGGCCCAAAACTTATGGCTACACCTTC
CASSSGPKTYGYTF
>TRBJ2-3|TRBV28|.|.
TGTGCCAGCAGTTCAAACACGGCCGGCACAGATACGCAGTATTTT
CASSSNTAGTDTQYF
>TRBJ2-1|TRBV5-1|TRBD2|.
TGCGCCAGCAGCTGGCGCCCGACTAGCGGGAGTGGCAATGAGCAGTTCTTC
CASSWRPTSGSGNEQFF
>TRBJ2-3|TRBV7-9|.|.
TGTGCCAGCAGCCTCCGTAGACCGAGCACAGATACGCAGTATTTT
CASSLRRPSTDTQYF
>TRBJ1-3|TRBV23-1|TRBD1|.
TGCGCCAGCGTCCTACCACCGGGGACAGCTGGAAACACCATATATTTT
CASVLPPGTAGNTIYF
>TRBJ2-1|TRBV7-2|TRBD2|once
TGTGCCAGCAGCTTTAGCGGGAGGCATTATTACAATGAGCAGTTCTTC
CASSFSGRHYYNEQFF
>TRBJ2-1|TRBV7-9|.|.
TGTGCCAGCAGCTTAAAGGCGCCCGCCTCGAGCTCCTACAATGAGCAGTTCTTC
CASSLKAPASSSYNEQFF
>TRBJ2-5|TRBV28|TRBD2|.
TGTGCCAGCAGTTTTGGGGGTCGCGGGAGAGGGTTGGAGACCCAGTACTTC
CASSFGGRGRGLETQYF
>TRBJ2-2|TRBV9|.|.
TGTGCCAGCAGCGTAGAAGGTAGTCTTGCCGGGGAGCTGTTTTTT
CASSVEGSLAGELFF
>TRBJ1-4|TRBV5-6|TRBD1|.
TGTGCCAGCAGCGCGGGAACAGGGGGGACTAATGAAAAACTGTTTTTT
CASSAGTGGTNEKLFF
>TRBJ2-3|TRBV19|.|once
TGTGCCAGTAGCCTGGGACTGGGCACAGATACGCAGTATTTT
CASSLGLGTDTQYF
>TRBJ2-2|TRBV28|.|few
TGTGCCAGCCTAGAATGGAGCGGGGAGCTGTTTTTT
CASLEWSGELFF
>TRBJ2-1|TRBV28|.|.
TGTGCCAGCATGAGGGTTCCCGGGAATGAGCAGTTCTTC
CASMRVPGNEQFF
>TRBJ2-7|TRBV27|TRBD2|.
TGTGCCAGCAGTATGATAGCGGGAGGCTACGAGCAGTACTTC
CASSMIAGGYEQYF
>TRBJ2-3|TRBV7-8|.|.
TGTGCCAGCAGCTTAGGTCGAGGGGGCACAGATACGCAGTATTTT
CASSLGRGGTDTQYF
>TRBJ2-1|TRBV29-1|.|.
TGCAGCGTTGAAGCGGGACTCACCTACAATGAGCAGTTCTTC
CSVEAGLTYNEQFF
>TRBJ2-1|TRBV6-2/TRBV6-3|TRBD1|.
TGTGCCAGCAGTTACGGACAGGGGATGGATCACAATGAGCAGTTCTTC
CASSYGQGMDHNEQFF
>TRBJ2-6|TRBV15|.|once
TGTGCCACCAGCGGAGCTGCTGGGGCCAACGTCCTGACTTTC
CATSGAAGANVLTF
>TRBJ2-5|TRBV28|.|.
TGTGCCAGCAGTTTCCGGGGACAACGGATCCAAGAGACCCAGTACTTC
CASSFRGQRIQETQYF
>TRBJ2-7|TRBV28|.|.
TGTGCCAGCAGTTTATTGGGTGGGGAGCAGTACTTC
CASSLLGGEQYF
>TRBJ2-3|TRBV2|TRBD2|.
TGTGCCAGCAAGCCGGGCACGGGGCTAGCGGGAGCACGCAGTAAGGATACGCAGTATTTT
CASKPGTGLAGARSKDTQYF
>TRBJ2-7|TRBV6-5|TRBD2|.
TGTGCCAGCACTACAGCGGGGAGCTCCTACGAGCAGTACTTC
CASTTAGSSYEQYF
>TRBJ2-2|TRBV5-1|TRBD1|.
TGCGCCAGCAGCTCCAGGACAGGGGACACCGGGGAGCTGTTTTTT
CASSSRTGDTGELFF
>TRBJ2-1|TRBV6-5|.|.
TGTGCCAGCAGGGCCACAGGGGAGGGTGGTGAGCAGTTCTTC
CASRATGEGGEQFF
>TRBJ1-3|TRBV15|TRBD1|.
TGTGCCACCAGGACAGGGGGCGGTGGAAACACCATATATTTT
CATRTGGGGNTIYF
>TRBJ2-3|TRBV6-5|.|few
TGTGCCAGCAGTTACCTGGGGGAGACAGATACGCAGTATTTT
CASSYLGETDTQYF
>TRBJ2-3|TRBV6-5|.|once
TGTGCCAGCTCCGCGAAAACAAGCACAGATACGCAGTATTTT
CASSAKTSTDTQYF
>TRBJ1-1|TRBV30|.|.
TGTGCCTGGAGCCCCCAGGGACACCTCAGGGACACTGAAGCTTTCTTT
CAWSPQGHLRDTEAFF
>TRBJ1-1|TRBV10-3|.|.
TGTGCCATCAGCCGCGACGGGGTAATGAACACTGAAGCTTTCTTT
CAISRDGVMNTEAFF
>TRBJ1-1|TRBV20-1|.|.
TGCAGTGCTAGTACAGGTCGGCAGAAGAACACTGAAGCTTTCTTT
CSASTGRQKNTEAFF
>TRBJ2-2|TRBV11-2|TRBD1|.
TGTGCCAGCAGCTTAGCGGCAGGGGGCACCGGGGAGCTGTTTTTT
CASSLAAGGTGELFF
>TRBJ2-5|TRBV19|TRBD1|.
TGTGCCAGTAGTGCACAGGGGCCGGGAATGGAGACCCAGTACTTC
CASSAQGPGMETQYF
>TRBJ2-7|TRBV7-2|TRBD1|.
TGTGCCAGCAGCTCACACGGGACAGGGATGAACGAGCAGTACTTC
CASSSHGTGMNEQYF
>TRBJ2-2|TRBV6-5|.|.
TGTGCCGTACAGGTTACGAACACCGGGGAGCTGTTTTTT
CAVQVTNTGELFF
>TRBJ2-3|TRBV5-6|.|.
TGTGCCAGCAGCTCAATCGGGGCTAGGACCACAGATACGCAGTATTTT
CASSSIGARTTDTQYF
>TRBJ1-1|TRBV12-3/TRBV12-4|.|.
TGTGCCAGCAGTCCGTCGATGGCCACTGAAGCTTTCTTT
CASSPSMATEAFF
>TRBJ2-1|TRBV9|.|once
TGTGCCAGCAGCCTGGGGTTTAGCGGCGGCGCAAATGAGCAGTTCTTC
CASSLGFSGGANEQFF
>TRBJ2-1|TRBV5-1|TRBD2|.
TGCGCCAGCAGCAGCCAGGGAGCGGGAGTCTACAATGAGCAGTTCTTC
CASSSQGAGVYNEQFF
>TRBJ2-3|TRBV2|.|once
TGTGCCAGCAGCCCCCGGACATCTCAGCGCACAGATACGCAGTATTTT
CASSPRTSQRTDTQYF
>TRBJ2-7|TRBV5-5|.|.
TGTGCCAGCAGCCGGGACCGTTACGAGCAGTACTTC
CASSRDRYEQYF
>TRBJ2-5|TRBV6-1|TRBD2|.
TGTGCCAGCTCAGTTCTAGCGGGGAAAGAGACCCAGTACTTC
CASSVLAGKETQYF
>TRBJ2-7|TRBV7-9|TRBD1|.
TGTGCCAGCAGCTTAGGACAGGGGGCCTACGAGCAGTACTTC
CASSLGQGAYEQYF
>TRBJ2-7|TRBV4-2|.|.
TGTGCCAGCAGCCAAACTTCTAACCGGTACGAGCAGTACTTC
CASSQTSNRYEQYF
>TRBJ2-1|TRBV9|TRBD2|.
TGTGCCAGCAGCGTAGAGGTTGACGCTAGCGGGAGGGCCTACAATGAGCAGTTCTTC
CASSVEVDASGRAYNEQFF
>TRBJ2-3|TRBV2|.|.
TGTGCCAGCAATAGGGACCCCATAACAGATACGCAGTATTTT
CASNRDPITDTQYF
>TRBJ2-2|TRBV4-1|.|.
TGCGCCAGCAGCCAAGGTGGGGTAGGAGACTACCTTGATTCGGGGGAGCTGTTTTTT
CASSQGGVGDYLDSGELFF
>TRBJ2-7|TRBV30|TRBD2|.
TGTGCCTGGAGTGTAGGCCCGGGACTAGCGGGAGGGCCTTATGGCTACGAGCAGTACTTC
CAWSVGPGLAGGPYGYEQYF
>TRBJ1-1|TRBV19|TRBD1|.
TGTGCCAGTACCGACAGGGGGAACACTGAAGCTTTCTTT
CASTDRGNTEAFF
>TRBJ1-6|TRBV5-6|.|.
TGTGCCAGCAGCTTTTTTGGGGTCCTCGGTTCACCCCTCCACTTT
CASSFFGVLGSPLHF
>TRBJ2-5|TRBV6-6|.|few
TGTGCCAGCAGTTACGGAGCGTACCAAGAGACCCAGTACTTC
CASSYGAYQETQYF
>TRBJ2-7|TRBV6-5|.|.
TGTGCCAGCAGTTACTCCTCGATGGTCTACGAGCAGTACTTC
CASSYSSMVYEQYF
>TRBJ2-2|TRBV5-6|.|.
TGTGCCAGCAGCCAAACAGGGAATTCTATTACCGGGGAGCTGTTTTTT
CASSQTGNSITGELFF
>TRBJ2-3|TRBV6-5|.|.
TGTGCCAGCAGACCACTAGCCCAAGGGGCAGATACGCAGTATTTT
CASRPLAQGADTQYF